This T cell receptor (beta chain) was found in a study of shared clonotypes between healthy human individuals (dated by TCRdb to 2018 to 2021). Notes on the research overall: The cohort included three men and two women between 18 and 49 years of age. For each donor, CD4 naive and CD4 memory were each given three plates, CD8 naive was given two plates, and CD8 memory was given one plate. To estimate repertoire size and how much clonotype sharing occurs between individuals, the study deeply sequenced the blood TCR repertoires of about five healthy adults. To increase sequencing depth and limit assay-specific biases, TCR repertoire library preparation and sequencing were carried out by different laboratories using diverse techniques. Leukapheresis yielded between about 0.85 and 9.5 billion PBMCs per donor.

After removal of 4 bases from V and 1 base from J, the junction retains 3 bases not matched to a gene. Spanning cysteine to phenylalanine, the CDR3 consists of 15 amino acids. Only CDR3 DNA remains: 45 bases, in frame from the first base. CDR1 and CDR2 are read off the germline V gene as MGHRA and YSYEKL. Healthy HIV-negative adults with no recently reported acute infections or vaccinations were included as donors. Every donor was a Caucasian adult living in Nashville, Tennessee, USA. CD8 memory samples were composed of magnetically selected CD45RO+ cells combined with CCR7-negative CD45RA+ effector memory (TemRA) cells. Blood was obtained by leukapheresis, after which PBMCs were separated by Ficoll-Histopaque density gradient centrifugation and cryopreserved in liquid nitrogen vapor phase. Analytical flow cytometry was used to check the purity and quantity of every magnetically sorted T cell population. Genomic DNA was isolated from each sorted fraction and quantified by UV absorbance on a Nanodrop 2000c.

In regard to this clone: Its antigen remains undetermined. No base quality information exists; no much larger clone differs at one position.

Using the deep immunoSEQ assay, TCR CDR3 regions were amplified from genomic DNA by multiplex PCR. Extracted genomic DNA from each cell subset was distributed evenly across all wells of several immunoSEQ 96-well plates, and each plate was treated as a replicate. For sorted subsets, each replicate PCR was loaded with around 200 ng genomic DNA, equivalent to some 31,000 T cell genomes. Purified libraries were quantified with a Qubit 3.0 fluorometer, sized on a Bioanalyzer 2100, and re-quantified with the KAPA Library Quantification kit. Every immunoSEQ 96-well plate was sequenced on a dedicated single-read 150-cycle Illumina NextSeq 550 flow cell. In the source study's methods: Because only junctional sequences without quality scores were contained in the immunoSEQ output, filtering matching that applied to full-length reads could not be performed. Sequences were annotated with PyIR, a Python wrapper for IgBLAST v1.9, and V/J genes and CDR3 were assigned using IMGT germline references. Reads were filtered out if the reads had weak V/J assignments (E-value above 1e-6), no CDR3, stop codons, out-of-frame junctions, or ambiguous translated residues. V3J clonotypes were defined by identical inferred V gene, J gene, and CDR3 amino acid sequence. Percentage overlap between repertoires was calculated by dividing the number of shared unique clonotypes by the size of the smaller repertoire. RTK rarefaction, the Chao1 estimator, and Recon v2.1 estimates of unobserved clonotypes were used to assess repertoire richness. Generation probabilities for all TCRbeta clonotypes obtained by the gDNA method from several donors were computed using OLGA. The table was pulled from immuneACCESS by TCRdb, which kept in-frame rearrangements only. Such tables lose some clones; where checked, under half of the loss comes from unresolved V genes, and the rest has no known cause. V, J and clone size are those of that table, while D and trimming were read from the DNA. Within this sample are 400,000 or so clones, with roughly 96% of them counted one time only. The ten top clones hold 0.32% of the sample.

Here is what the overall study found, with its caveats: Compared with non-shared clonotypes, clonotypes shared by all four sorted-subset donors had higher generation probabilities. Naive subsets generally had larger estimated clonotype richness than memory subsets did. When four donors were compared, the shared fraction of clonotypes was about 5% for naive CD4, 3.5% to 4% for naive CD8, about 2.4% for memory CD4, and around 0.37% for memory CD8. Because the study included only a small number of donors, the genetic and exposure-history diversity represented was limited. Sampling was restricted to blood, and TCR repertoires in tissues likely differ from the TCR repertoires found in blood. Based on pairwise subsampling, the degree of clonotype sharing among donors was expected to be affected by sequencing depth. Rarefaction of sorted-subset datasets indicated incomplete sequencing despite the large sequencing depth.

This clonotype was sampled from a young man in good health. The source material was memory CD8+ T cells sorted from blood. Interpreted using the paper, the cell subset or site label stands for: CD45RO+ cells pooled with CCR7-negative TemRA cells. This chain joins TRBV4-1 to TRBJ2-7; 11 middle bases align to TRBD2. The nucleotide sequence is TGCGCCAGCAGCCCGGGACTAGCGGTTTCCTACGAGCAGTACTTC. Translated, it reads CASSPGLAVSYEQYF.